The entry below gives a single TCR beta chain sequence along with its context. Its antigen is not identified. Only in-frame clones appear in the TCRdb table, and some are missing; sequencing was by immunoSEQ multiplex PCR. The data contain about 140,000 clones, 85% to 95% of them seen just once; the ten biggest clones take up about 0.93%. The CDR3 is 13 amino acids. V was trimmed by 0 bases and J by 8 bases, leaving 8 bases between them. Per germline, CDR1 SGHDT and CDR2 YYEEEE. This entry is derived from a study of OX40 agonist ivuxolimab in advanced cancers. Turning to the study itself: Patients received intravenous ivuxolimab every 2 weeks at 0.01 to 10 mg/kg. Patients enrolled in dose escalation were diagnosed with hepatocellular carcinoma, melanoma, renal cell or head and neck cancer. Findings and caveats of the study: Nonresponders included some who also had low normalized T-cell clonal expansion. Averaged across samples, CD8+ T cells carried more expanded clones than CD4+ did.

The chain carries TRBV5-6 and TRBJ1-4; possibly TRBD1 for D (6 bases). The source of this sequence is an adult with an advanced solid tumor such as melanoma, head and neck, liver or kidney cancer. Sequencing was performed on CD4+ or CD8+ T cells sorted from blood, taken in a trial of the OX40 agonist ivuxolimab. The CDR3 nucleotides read TGTGCCAGCAGCTTGGACAGGGCGGAAAAACTGTTTTTT. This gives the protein CASSLDRAEKLFF.